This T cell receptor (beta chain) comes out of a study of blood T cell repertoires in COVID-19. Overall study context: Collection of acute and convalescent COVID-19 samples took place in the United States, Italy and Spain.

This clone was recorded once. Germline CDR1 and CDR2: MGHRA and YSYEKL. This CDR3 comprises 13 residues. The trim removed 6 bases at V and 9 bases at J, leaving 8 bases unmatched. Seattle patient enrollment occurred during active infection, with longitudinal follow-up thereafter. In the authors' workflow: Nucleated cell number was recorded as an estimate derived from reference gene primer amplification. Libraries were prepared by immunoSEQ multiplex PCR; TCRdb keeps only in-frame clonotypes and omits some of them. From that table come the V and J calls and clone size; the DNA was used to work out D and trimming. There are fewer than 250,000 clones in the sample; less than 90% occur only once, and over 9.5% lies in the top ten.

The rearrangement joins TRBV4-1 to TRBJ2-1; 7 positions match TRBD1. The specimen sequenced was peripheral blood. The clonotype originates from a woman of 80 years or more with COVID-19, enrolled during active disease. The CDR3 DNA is TGCGCCAGCAGGCTACGAGGGGGCAGTGAGCAGTTCTTC. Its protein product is CASRLRGGSEQFF.